The table lists the clone carrying this TCR beta chain with a count of one. Ipilimumab, 1 mg/kg, started 14 to 28 days after autologous transplant. The method was immunoSEQ multiplex PCR; TCRdb's version includes in-frame clones alone and lacks a portion of them. The profile shows approximately 20,000 clones, just over 75% of them singletons. The record originates from a study of ipilimumab plus nivolumab after autologous stem cell transplantation. Study summary: Median doses per patient: roughly 5 ipilimumab, 7 to 9 nivolumab. Both relapsed and primary refractory DLBCL were included.

The germline V gene has CDR1 GTSNPN and CDR2 SVGIG (reference sequence). V shed 0 bases and J shed 5 bases, with 8 bases lying between them. This CDR3 comprises 13 residues. The chain is built from TRBV30 and TRBJ1-5; weak D call: TRBD1 (6 bases). The sequences come from PBMCs, collected in a trial of ipilimumab plus nivolumab as post-transplant consolidation. This clonotype was obtained from a male donor with diffuse large B-cell lymphoma. The DNA of the CDR3 is TGTGCCTGGAGTGTAGGGGGGTATCAGCCCCAGCATTTT. It yields the protein CAWSVGGYQPQHF.